This T cell receptor (beta chain) originates from a study of shared clonotypes between healthy human individuals. Template for every sorted-subset replicate PCR totaled around 210 ng DNA, about 30,000 T cell genomes. Method: immunoSEQ multiplex PCR; TCRdb's copy keeps in-frame clones and lacks some. Of 630,000 or so clones detected, 98% appear once; the ten largest clones hold around 0.3%. CD8 cells classed as naive were CD45RO-negative and positively selected for CCR7, excluding terminally differentiated effector memory CD45RA+ cells. The receptor comes from a man aged 25-45 years in good health. The sample was naive CD8+ T cells sorted from blood.

The CDR3 nucleotides read TGTGCCAGCAGCTTAGGCGACAGGGGGCTTGGCTACACCTTC. It encodes CASSLGDRGLGYTF. The V call is TRBV11-2, the J call TRBJ1-2; TRBD1 matches 10 bases. This CDR3 has 14 amino acids. The germline V gene has CDR1 SGHAT and CDR2 FQNNGV. V lost 1 base, J lost 7 bases, and 3 bases stayed unmatched.